A single sample gave rise to the 30 T cell receptor beta chains below, sequenced in a study of T cell repertoires in cytomegalovirus infection. TCRdb reprocessed the reads via MiXCR and lists one record per CDR3 protein. Of roughly 230,000 distinct CDR3 sequences in the sample, 15% to 20% were seen once. Source material: CD8+ T cells from PBMCs. The receptors were sampled from a human donor in good health (CMV status not recorded). Some clones in this sample may be carry-over from other donors' samples.

The gene calls are TRBV20-1 and TRBJ2-1, with a tentative D call TRBD2 (6 bases). The CDR3 consists of 16 residues. V lost 2 bases to trimming and J lost 8 bases, with 22 bases between them. Germline V gives CDR1 DFQATT, CDR2 SNEGSKA (reference sequence). The CDR3 loop is CSARRLDRRPGDEQFF. CDR3 bases: TGCAGTGCTAGACGACTAGATAGGCGCCCGGGGGATGAGCAGTTCTTC.

The genes are TRBV6-2 or TRBV6-3 and TRBJ2-3; possible D gene TRBD1, 6 bases. Looked up from germline, CDR1 is MNHEY and CDR2 is SVGEGT. The CDR3 is 16 amino acids. V was shortened by 0 bases and J by 0 bases, with 10 bases between the two germline ends. For the CDR3, the DNA is TGTGCCAGCAGTTACTCCGAGGGGGTTAGCACAGATACGCAGTATTTT. Translation gives CASSYSEGVSTDTQYF.

This clonotype was observed a few times. The rearrangement joins TRBV6-1 to TRBJ2-5; D unclear. Germline V gives CDR1 MNHNS, CDR2 SASEGT. V lost 3 bases and J lost 3, with 14 bases in between. This CDR3 comprises 15 residues. The CDR3 spells CASSESDWLEETQYF. The CDR3 DNA is TGTGCCAGCAGTGAGAGTGACTGGTTGGAAGAGACCCAGTACTTC.

This clonotype was found many times. V and J are TRBV7-8 and TRBJ2-3; maybe TRBD1 (9 bases). CDR1 and CDR2 from the germline V gene are SGHVS and FQNEAQ. Trimming cost V 0 bases and J 3 bases, with 16 bases left between them. CDR3 length equals 17 residues. As DNA, the CDR3 is TGTGCCAGCAGCTTAGCGGGACAGGGACTAGGGACAGATACGCAGTATTTT. This sequence encodes CASSLAGQGLGTDTQYF. Filled out from reference TRBV7-8 and TRBJ2-3, the complete variable domain reads GAGVSQSPRYKVAKRGQDVALRCDPISGHVSLFWYQQALGQGPEFLTYFQNEAQLDKSGLPSDRFFAERPEGSVSTLKIQRTQQEDSAVYLCASSLAGQGLGTDTQYFGPGTRLTVL.

The chain has TRBV20-1 and TRBJ1-2; perhaps TRBD1 as D (6 bases). This CDR3 has 13 amino acids. Germline loops: CDR1 DFQATT, CDR2 SNEGSKA (reference sequence). V was pared by 0 bases and J by 4 bases, with 9 bases between. In DNA form, the CDR3 reads TGCAGTGCTAGAGACGGACAGATCTATGGCTACACCTTC. As protein: CSARDGQIYGYTF.

The CDR3 nucleotides are TGTGCCAGCAGCTTGGCAGGACTAGCGCTCGACACCGGGGAGCTGTTTTTT. Its translation: CASSLAGLALDTGELFF. The chain couples TRBV5-5 to TRBJ2-2; TRBD2 matches at 9 bases. Germline trimming cut 0 bases from V and 3 bases from J; bases unmatched to any gene: 6. Germline CDR1 and CDR2: SGHKS and YYEKEE (reference sequence). The CDR3 is 17 amino acids.

This chain links TRBV7-3 with TRBJ1-1; 7 bases line up with TRBD1. The J segment lost 2 bases and the V segment lost 5 bases, leaving 11 bases of the junction unmatched. The CDR3 is 16 amino acids. The germline V gene has CDR1 SGHTA and CDR2 FQGTGA. The CDR3 DNA follows: TGTGCCAGCAGCGCAGGGGGAAATCTCCTTAACACTGAAGCTTTCTTT. It encodes CASSAGGNLLNTEAFF.

This clonotype was observed a handful of times. The chain uses TRBV29-1 and TRBJ1-2, with D possibly TRBD1 on 6 matching bases. CDR3 length: 13 amino acids. The germline V gene has CDR1 SQVTM and CDR2 ANQGSEA. Trimming removed 0 bases at V and 3 bases at J, with 8 bases between. The CDR3 nucleotides are TGCAGCGTTGAAGATCGACAGGACTATGGCTACACCTTC. Amino acid sequence: CSVEDRQDYGYTF. Looking up the rest from reference TRBV29-1 and TRBJ1-2 gives the full variable domain: SAVISQKPSRDICQRGTSLTIQCQVDSQVTMMFWYRQQPGQSLTLIATANQGSEATYESGFVIDKFPISRPNLTFSTLTVSNMSPEDSSIYLCSVEDRQDYGYTFGSGTRLTVV.

This clonotype was picked up a small number of times. The V call is TRBV6-2 or TRBV6-3, the J call TRBJ2-5; 10 nucleotides align to TRBD2. V shed 1 base, J shed 5 bases, and the junction held 7 bases outside the gene matches. CDR3 size: 16 residues. The germline V gene has CDR1 MNHEY and CDR2 SVGEGT. Here the CDR3 DNA reads TGTGCCAGCAGTTACTTGGCTAGCGGGGGCTGGGAGACCCAGTACTTC. It encodes CASSYLASGGWETQYF.

Concerning this clonotype itself: One junction end does not reproduce the germline sequence, and a read error may be involved. This chain uses TRBV28 with TRBJ2-2; D perhaps matches TRBD2 (6 bases). The CDR3 is 17 residues long. CDR1 is MDHEN, CDR2 SYDVKM, per germline. Here the CDR3 reads CANSPNEWGANTGELFF. The CDR3 DNA reads as TGTGCCAACAGTCCTAACGAGTGGGGGGCGAACACCGGGGAGCTGTTTTTT.

This clonotype has more than one count but fewer than ten. The chain has TRBV4-3 and TRBJ1-5; the D gene is possibly TRBD1 (5 bases). CDR3 size: 14 residues. Per germline, CDR1 LGHNA and CDR2 YSLEER. Trimming pared 8 bases from V and 2 bases from J, leaving 13 bases between. The CDR3 is CASGTGMGNQPQHF. The CDR3 DNA reads as TGCGCCAGCGGGACGGGGATGGGCAATCAGCCCCAGCATTTT.

This clonotype showed up just a few times. The chain uses TRBV6-2 or TRBV6-3 and TRBJ2-7, with unresolved D. Trimming stripped 2 bases from V and 4 bases from J, with 9 bases between. Germline V gives CDR1 MNHEY, CDR2 SVGEGT. This CDR3 is 13 amino acids long. CDR3 protein: CASSYLEEYEQYF. The CDR3 DNA follows: TGTGCCAGCAGTTACCTAGAGGAGTACGAGCAGTACTTC.

This clonotype has at least ten counts. The V and J genes are TRBV10-3 and TRBJ2-1; D remains unclear. The V end lost 6 bases, the J end lost 4 bases, and 13 bases lay between the germline ends. Germline V CDR1 and CDR2: ENHRY, SYGVKD. This CDR3 contains 14 residues. CDR3 residues: CAIRAMDGYNEQFF. The CDR3 nucleotides are TGTGCCATCAGAGCTATGGACGGTTACAATGAGCAGTTCTTC.

This clonotype was seen a few times. The chain links TRBV13 to TRBJ1-1, with D possibly matching TRBD1 (5 bases). Germline CDR1 reads PRHDT; CDR2 reads FYEKMQ (reference sequence). This CDR3 is 15 amino acids long. Trimming stripped 0 bases from V and 1 base from J, with 9 bases between. The CDR3: CASSLGGVGNTEAFF. The CDR3 DNA follows: TGTGCCAGCAGCTTAGGAGGGGTAGGGAACACTGAAGCTTTCTTT.

This clonotype was observed once. The chain recombines TRBV7-9 with TRBJ2-1; D call uncertain. The CDR3 has 11 residues. The germline V gene encodes CDR1 SEHNR and CDR2 FQNEAQ (reference sequence). V lost 6 bases to trimming and J lost 8 bases, with 8 bases between them. As DNA, the CDR3 is TGTGCCAGCAGTTCCAGAGATGAGCAGTTCTTC. Protein product: CASSSRDEQFF.

V usage is TRBV25-1 and J usage is TRBJ2-7, with a tentative D call TRBD2 (7 bases). V was pared by 4 bases and J by 5 bases, with 15 bases between. The CDR3 totals 14 residues. Germline V CDR1 and CDR2: MGHDK, SYGVNS. The CDR3, as DNA: TGTGCCAGCAGTGCTGCGGGGGCCCTAGACGAGCAGTACTTC. The encoded protein is CASSAAGALDEQYF.

This clonotype has at least ten counts. The rearrangement joins TRBV7-2 to TRBJ2-3; D remains unclear. The CDR3 spans 13 residues. In germline, CDR1 is SGHTA, CDR2 FQGNSA. V dropped 3 bases and J dropped 0 bases, with 4 bases sitting between them. CDR3 region: CASSLESTDTQYF. CDR3 sequence (DNA): TGTGCCAGCAGCTTGGAGAGCACAGATACGCAGTATTTT.

This clonotype was seen repeatedly, ten times or more. The V and J genes are TRBV11-2 and TRBJ2-7; a weak D match, TRBD1 (6 bases). The V and J ends lost 1 base and 1 base respectively, with 14 bases between them. The CDR3 is 16 residues long. Germline V gene data show CDR1 as SGHAT and CDR2 as FQNNGV. CDR3 sequence: CASSLVWTVGSYEQYF. For the CDR3, the DNA is TGTGCCAGCAGCTTAGTATGGACAGTAGGATCCTACGAGCAGTACTTC. The full variable domain, its missing parts supplied by reference TRBV11-2 and TRBJ2-7, is EAGVAQSPRYKIIEKRQSVAFWCNPISGHATLYWYQQILGQGPKLLIQFQNNGVVDDSQLPKDRFSAERLKGVDSTLKIQPAKLEDSAVYLCASSLVWTVGSYEQYFGPGTRLTVT.

This clonotype was detected only a few times. The rearrangement joins TRBV5-5 to TRBJ1-1, with TRBD1 matching over 8 bases. Germline CDR1 SGHKS, CDR2 YYEKEE (reference sequence). The CDR3 spans 15 residues. The V segment lost 4 bases and the J segment 6 bases; nucleotides outside the gene matches: 11. The CDR3 region is CASSQDRVMSSEAFF. Written as DNA, the CDR3 is TGTGCCAGCAGCCAGGACAGGGTTATGTCTTCTGAAGCTTTCTTT.

This clonotype was picked up a small number of times. This chain joins TRBV7-9 and TRBJ1-3, with D unclear. V was cut by 7 bases and J by 0 bases, with 10 bases left in between. Germline CDR1 reads SEHNR; CDR2 reads FQNEAQ (reference sequence). This CDR3 has 14 residues. The CDR3 loop is CASTQRDSGNTIYF. CDR3 coding DNA: TGTGCCAGCACCCAGCGCGACTCTGGAAACACCATATATTTT.

This clonotype appeared a few times. The chain recombines TRBV7-9 with TRBJ2-1; 12 bases line up with TRBD2. CDR1 SEHNR and CDR2 FQNEAQ come from the germline V gene (reference sequence). CDR3 length: 16 residues. V dropped 2 bases and J dropped 4; count of bases not matched to a gene: 3. As DNA, the CDR3 is TGTGCCAGCAGCTTACTAGCGGGGGGGCCGTACAATGAGCAGTTCTTC. It codes for CASSLLAGGPYNEQFF.

A word on this clonotype: This may be a read error, as it is one base from a much larger clone. The rearrangement links TRBV7-9 to TRBJ2-3; no reliable D call. Trimming took 6 bases from V and 1 from J, leaving 14 bases between them. This CDR3 has 15 residues. The germline CDR1 and CDR2 sequences are SEHNR and FQNEAQ (reference sequence). DNA of the CDR3: TGTGCCAGCAGTTCCATCGGGCTTTGCACAGATACGCAGTATTTT. Its protein product is CASSSIGLCTDTQYF.

This clonotype occurred a few times. V is TRBV28 and J is TRBJ2-5; 8 bases match TRBD1. The CDR3 totals 15 residues. CDR1 MDHEN and CDR2 SYDVKM come from the germline V gene. Germline trimming cut 5 bases from V and 5 bases from J; bases unmatched to any gene: 10. CDR3 amino acids: CASSEDRTGRETQYF. The DNA for the CDR3 is TGTGCCAGCAGTGAGGATAGGACAGGGCGGGAGACCCAGTACTTC.

In its sample, this clonotype was seen a few times. The DNA for the CDR3 is TGTGCCAGCAGTAAAAACAACTATGGCTACACCTTC. Amino acid sequence: CASSKNNYGYTF. This chain links TRBV6-1 with TRBJ1-2; D call uncertain. Germline CDR1 MNHNS, CDR2 SASEGT. The CDR3 contains 12 residues. V was trimmed by 5 bases and J by 2 bases, leaving 6 bases between them.

In its sample, this clonotype was seen a few times. The CDR3 sequence: CASSYVGPDTGELFF. The DNA of the CDR3 is TGTGCCAGCAGTTACGTAGGGCCGGACACCGGGGAGCTGTTTTTT. This rearrangement joins TRBV6-2 or TRBV6-3 to TRBJ2-2; D uncertain. Trimming stripped 2 bases from V and 3 bases from J, with 10 bases between. Germline V gene data show CDR1 as MNHEY and CDR2 as SVGEGT. CDR3 length: 15 amino acids.

There are many counts of this clonotype. The chain is built from TRBV7-9 and TRBJ1-1; maybe TRBD1 (5 bases). The CDR3 covers 15 residues. The germline V gene has CDR1 SEHNR and CDR2 FQNEAQ (reference sequence). V was clipped by 1 base and J by 0 bases, with 9 bases between them. The chain's CDR3 is CASSLVGGVNTEAFF. CDR3 sequence (DNA): TGTGCCAGCAGCTTAGTTGGAGGGGTGAACACTGAAGCTTTCTTT.

This clonotype appeared a few times. This chain uses TRBV4-1 with TRBJ2-7; D call uncertain. From germline, CDR1 is MGHRA and CDR2 YSYEKL. CDR3 length equals 16 residues. V lost 0 bases and J 1 base, leaving 13 bases between the germline ends. CDR3 sequence: CASSQDPDPFSYEQYF. The DNA of the CDR3 is TGCGCCAGCAGCCAAGACCCCGACCCCTTTTCCTACGAGCAGTACTTC.

The CDR3 DNA sequence: TGTGCCAGCAGCTGGGACAGGGCGACCGGGGAGCAGTACTTC. Amino acid sequence: CASSWDRATGEQYF. The rearrangement uses TRBV5-5 and TRBJ2-7; 9 bases map to TRBD1. Per the germline V gene, CDR1 is SGHKS and CDR2 is YYEKEE (reference sequence). The length of the CDR3 is 14 residues. Trimming at V came to 3 bases and at J to 7 bases, leaving 8 bases not matched to a gene.

This chain connects TRBV29-1 to TRBJ2-5, with D unclear. Germline V gene sequence: CDR1 SQVTM, CDR2 ANQGSEA. The CDR3 extends over 12 amino acids. Trimming shortened V by 1 base and J by 2 bases, and 5 bases separated the two germline ends. The CDR3 reads CSVEGRQETQYF. The CDR3 DNA sequence: TGCAGCGTTGAAGGCAGACAAGAGACCCAGTACTTC.

This clonotype was counted between two and nine times. The rearrangement joins TRBV28 to TRBJ1-1, with no clear D. This CDR3 has 12 residues. The germline gives CDR1 MDHEN, CDR2 SYDVKM. Trimming shortened V by 3 bases and J by 7 bases, and 9 bases separated the two germline ends. The CDR3 reads CASSFGDGEAFF. CDR3 in DNA: TGTGCCAGCAGTTTCGGTGACGGTGAAGCTTTCTTT.